Included here is one TCR beta chain sequence, with context. In the study's own analysis: How many nucleated cells were present was estimated from reference gene primer amplification. Sequenced by immunoSEQ multiplex PCR; TCRdb stores in-frame clones only, minus some. Clone size and the V and J calls come from that table; the DNA yielded D and trimming. The sample holds 20,000 or so clones, more than 80% seen once. This sample is part of a study of blood T cell repertoires in COVID-19. Germline assignment: CDR1 SEHNR and CDR2 FQNEAQ (reference sequence). This CDR3 is built from 14 residues. V was cut by 1 base and J by 6 bases, with 9 bases left in between.

The receptor was derived from a human donor in a cohort sampled during active COVID-19. What was sequenced was peripheral blood. This sequence joins TRBV7-9 and TRBJ2-2, with no clear D. The CDR3 here is CASSLDLSAGELFF. CDR3 coding DNA: TGTGCCAGCAGCTTAGATTTGTCAGCCGGGGAGCTGTTTTTT.